This note documents a single T cell receptor (beta chain) sequence. What it binds is unknown. CDR1 and CDR2 (germline): MGHRA, YSYEKL. The CDR3 runs 16 residues. V lost 0 bases, J lost 0 bases, and 12 bases lay in between. The primer mix had 60 Vbeta and 13 Jbeta primers. Assay used: immunoSEQ multiplex PCR; TCRdb lists only in-frame clones, some missing. The sample is made up of more than 110,000 clones, and the top ten hold about 2.5% of it. These data come from a study of cytomegalovirus exposure and HLA in healthy donors. The study's findings and limits: Most CMV-associated TCR beta chains were later found to appear HLA-restricted. A later analysis, which compared TCR beta chains of equal frequency, found the HLA-associated ones more clonally expanded. What TCR beta sequences reportedly achieved was accurate prediction of HLA-A and HLA-B alleles in most subjects. A highly shared variant cluster was judged a likely technical artifact.

The chain has TRBV4-1 and TRBJ2-7, with D perhaps matching TRBD1 (6 bases). The sample was PBMCs. The TCR sequence derives from a man aged 35 to 55 in good health and CMV-seronegative. The CDR3 region is CASSQDWDTFSYEQYF. Written as DNA, the CDR3 is TGCGCCAGCAGCCAAGACTGGGACACGTTCTCCTACGAGCAGTACTTC.